The 21 T cell receptor beta chains listed next were all sequenced from one sample in a study of cytomegalovirus exposure and HLA in healthy donors. A multiplex PCR was run with 60 Vbeta primers and 13 Jbeta primers. TCRdb's table, derived via immunoSEQ multiplex PCR, lists solely in-frame clones and lacks some. Counted here are about 190,000 clones, 70% to 75% occurring once; the ten biggest clones make up approximately 4.8%. The sequencing input was PBMCs. The origin of the receptors is a man between 25 and 39 years old in good health and CMV-seropositive.

The genes are TRBV29-1 and TRBJ2-5; D possibly corresponds to TRBD1 (6 bases). From germline, CDR1 is SQVTM and CDR2 ANQGSEA. Trimming cost V 4 bases and J 4 bases, with 13 bases left between them. The CDR3 runs to 13 residues. CDR3 in amino acids: CSVAGERGETQYF. DNA for the CDR3: TGCAGCGTTGCAGGGGAGAGAGGAGAGACCCAGTACTTC.

The chain joins TRBV19 to TRBJ1-1; TRBD1 aligns across 10 bases. The CDR3 has 14 residues. After removal of 6 bases from V and 5 bases from J, the junction contained 6 bases not matched to a gene. Germline values: CDR1 LNHDA, CDR2 SQIVND (reference sequence). The CDR3 DNA follows: TGTGCCAGTAGACACGGACAGGGGGGGACTGAAGCTTTCTTT. Protein product: CASRHGQGGTEAFF.

The chain uses TRBV6-1 and TRBJ2-7, with D possibly matching TRBD1 (6 bases). The CDR3 has 17 amino acids. V lost 3 bases and J 4 bases, leaving 22 bases between the germline ends. Germline V gives CDR1 MNHNS, CDR2 SASEGT. The CDR3, as DNA: TGTGCCAGCAGTGACCCCTTAGGTAGGCAGGGGTCATACGAGCAGTACTTC. Amino acid sequence: CASSDPLGRQGSYEQYF.

The sample holds one count of this clone. V gene TRBV28 combines with J gene TRBJ2-1; D perhaps matches TRBD2 (5 bases). Deletions cut 0 bases from V and 8 bases from J, with 14 bases between. The germline V gene encodes CDR1 MDHEN and CDR2 SYDVKM. CDR3 size: 15 residues. The CDR3 DNA reads TGTGCCAGCAGTTTATGGGGCGCGGGTATGGATGAGCAGTTCTTC. Protein sequence: CASSLWGAGMDEQFF. Full variable domain (remainder filled in from reference TRBV28 and TRBJ2-1): DVKVTQSSRYLVKRTGEKVFLECVQDMDHENMFWYRQDPGLGLRLIYFSYDVKMKEKGDIPEGYSVSREKKERFSLILESASTNQTSMYLCASSLWGAGMDEQFFGPGTRLTVL.

J is TRBJ1-4 and V is TRBV4-1; D is possibly TRBD1 (5 bases). The CDR3 spans 14 residues. Trimming took off 4 bases at V and 0 bases at J, with 6 bases between the two ends. CDR1 is MGHRA, CDR2 YSYEKL, per germline. The CDR3 protein is CASSPTATNEKLFF. Here the CDR3 DNA reads TGCGCCAGCAGCCCGACAGCAACTAATGAAAAACTGTTTTTT.

Comments on this clone: One end of the junction varies from germline; a read error may be responsible. V and J are TRBV7-9 and TRBJ2-4; 8 nucleotides match TRBD2. CDR3 length equals 14 residues. CDR1 is SEHNR, CDR2 FQNEAQ, per germline (reference sequence). The CDR3 is CSSSLLAGGNIQYF. In DNA form, the CDR3 reads TGTTCCAGCAGCTTACTCGCGGGAGGCAACATTCAGTACTTC.

V usage is TRBV7-9 and J usage is TRBJ1-5; 7 bases match TRBD1. J lost 5 bases, V lost 1 base, and 5 bases had no gene match. CDR1 and CDR2 (germline): SEHNR, FQNEAQ (reference sequence). This CDR3 comprises 15 residues. The CDR3 loop is CASSLEGAADQPQHF. The CDR3 region has the DNA TGTGCCAGCAGCTTAGAGGGGGCCGCGGATCAGCCCCAGCATTTT.

The chain is built from TRBV27 and TRBJ2-5; D unclear. The J call could be wrong; TRBJ2-7 is a better fit for the DNA end. Germline values: CDR1 MNHEY, CDR2 SMNVEV (reference sequence). The CDR3 consists of 11 residues. As DNA, the CDR3 is TGTGCCATCATTCCTCTTTGCGAGCAGTACTTC. It codes for CAIIPLCEQYF.

This rearrangement joins TRBV5-1 to TRBJ2-1, with 8 nucleotides matching TRBD1. The CDR3 runs to 15 residues. Trimming at V came to 1 base and at J to 6 bases, leaving 6 bases not matched to a gene. Germline loops: CDR1 SGHRS, CDR2 YFSETQ. CDR3 sequence: CASSLRTGFPNEQFF. The CDR3 nucleotides read TGCGCCAGCAGCTTGAGGACAGGGTTTCCCAATGAGCAGTTCTTC.

This chain links TRBV27 with TRBJ2-2, with a possible D match to TRBD2 (7 bases). The CDR3 spans 16 residues. Germline V gene data show CDR1 as MNHEY and CDR2 as SMNVEV (reference sequence). Trimming left V 2 bases short and J 5 bases short, with 15 bases between. Here the CDR3 reads CASSLEGGEGTGELFF. CDR3 nucleotide sequence: TGTGCCAGCAGTTTAGAGGGGGGGGAGGGGACCGGGGAGCTGTTTTTT.

The gene calls are TRBV7-2 and TRBJ2-7; 9 nucleotides match TRBD2. The CDR3 runs 16 residues. J gave up 2 bases and V 5 bases, and 10 bases lay outside the gene matches. CDR1 is SGHTA, CDR2 FQGNSA, per germline. The CDR3 DNA follows: TGTGCCAGCAGCGGAACTCGGACTAGCGTCACCTACGAGCAGTACTTC. Protein sequence: CASSGTRTSVTYEQYF. Full variable domain (outside the CDR3, taken from reference TRBV7-2 and TRBJ2-7): GAGVSQSPSNKVTEKGKDVELRCDPISGHTALYWYRQSLGQGLEFLIYFQGNSAPDKSGLPSDRFSAERTGGSVSTLTIQRTQQEDSAVYLCASSGTRTSVTYEQYFGPGTRLTVT.

V usage is TRBV5-1 and J usage is TRBJ2-5; 7 positions agree with TRBD2. With the DNA end fitting TRBJ2-7 better, the J assignment may be wrong. The germline V gene has CDR1 SGHRS and CDR2 YFSETQ. CDR3 length equals 16 residues. CDR3 loop: CASSLTRLATSYEQYF. For the CDR3, the DNA is TGCGCCAGCAGCTTGACCAGACTAGCTACGTCCTACGAGCAGTACTTC.

In DNA form, the CDR3 reads TGTGCCACAACAGGGAGCAATGGCTACACCTTC. Its protein product is CATTGSNGYTF. This sequence joins TRBV2 and TRBJ1-2; D may be TRBD1 (6 bases). The V end lost 10 bases, the J end lost 6 bases, and 12 bases lay between the germline ends. Germline CDR1 and CDR2: SNHLY and FYNNEI. This CDR3 is built from 11 residues.

The genes are TRBV5-1 and TRBJ2-7; possibly TRBD2 for D (5 bases). With 1 base removed from V and 6 bases from J, the gap between germline ends came to 14 bases. There are 14 residues in the CDR3. Per germline, CDR1 SGHRS and CDR2 YFSETQ. This CDR3 is CASSLSLESGEQYF. The CDR3 DNA reads TGCGCCAGCAGCTTGTCCTTAGAGAGCGGCGAGCAGTACTTC. The full variable domain, its missing parts supplied by reference TRBV5-1 and TRBJ2-7, is KAGVTQTPRYLIKTRGQQVTLSCSPISGHRSVSWYQQTPGQGLQFLFEYFSETQRNKGNFPGRFSGRQFSNSRSEMNVSTLELGDSALYLCASSLSLESGEQYFGPGTRLTVT.

The V call is TRBV19, the J call TRBJ1-5, with a possible D match to TRBD1 (5 bases). Germline V gives CDR1 LNHDA, CDR2 SQIVND (reference sequence). Trimming pared 4 bases from V and 5 bases from J, leaving 9 bases between. The CDR3 extends over 13 amino acids. The CDR3 loop is CASSTRVDQPQHF. The CDR3 nucleotides read TGTGCCAGTAGTACCAGGGTTGATCAGCCCCAGCATTTT. The full variable domain, its missing parts supplied by reference TRBV19 and TRBJ1-5, is DGGITQSPKYLFRKEGQNVTLSCEQNLNHDAMYWYRQDPGQGLRLIYYSQIVNDFQKGDIAEGYSVSREKKESFPLTVTSAQKNPTAFYLCASSTRVDQPQHFGDGTRLSIL.

This clone is a singleton in its sample. The genes are TRBV7-9 and TRBJ1-2; D perhaps matches TRBD1 (6 bases). Deletions cut 5 bases from V and 7 bases from J, with 17 bases between. Germline values: CDR1 SEHNR, CDR2 FQNEAQ (reference sequence). The CDR3 has 14 amino acids. This chain's CDR3 is CASSLSATGSGYTF. The CDR3 bases are TGTGCCAGCAGCCTGAGCGCAACAGGGAGTGGCTACACCTTC.

This clone has only a few counts. The J gene is TRBJ2-1, the V gene TRBV4-1; no firm D call. The V gene's germline CDR1 is MGHRA and CDR2 YSYEKL. The ends were cut back, 2 bases at V and 5 bases at J, with 7 bases in the middle. The CDR3 is made up of 13 amino acids. CDR3 nucleotides: TGCGCCAGCAGCCAATGGGCGAACAATGAGCAGTTCTTC. Translated: CASSQWANNEQFF.

CDR3 residues: CASSEGRGTDTQYF. The CDR3, as DNA: TGTGCCAGCAGTGAAGGGCGGGGCACAGATACGCAGTATTTT. This rearrangement joins TRBV6-1 to TRBJ2-3, with a possible D match to TRBD2 (5 bases). Between the trimmed V and J ends, which lost 1 base and 1 base, there was a span of 6 bases. This CDR3 comprises 14 residues. The V gene's germline CDR1 is MNHNS and CDR2 SASEGT.

Concerning this clone: The same CDR3 also results from other DNA sequences found in this sample. The chain uses TRBV7-2 and TRBJ1-5; 8 positions match TRBD1. Germline loops: CDR1 SGHTA, CDR2 FQGNSA. J lost 6 bases, V lost 4 bases, and 5 bases had no gene match. The CDR3 consists of 14 residues. The CDR3 DNA is TGTGCCAGCAGCTCTGACAGGGGAGCTCAGCCCCAGCATTTT. Its translation: CASSSDRGAQPQHF.

Within the sample, this clone is medium-sized. The V and J genes are TRBV11-2 and TRBJ2-3, with 10 bases fitting TRBD2. This CDR3 region has 13 residues. Trimming took 9 bases from V and 6 from J; bases not matched to a gene: 6. Germline values: CDR1 SGHAT, CDR2 FQNNGV. The CDR3 is CASLAGDEDTQYF. The CDR3 DNA reads TGTGCCAGTCTAGCGGGAGACGAGGATACGCAGTATTTT.

The chain has TRBV28 and TRBJ1-5; D gene ambiguous. Trimming took off 6 bases at V and 1 base at J, with 4 bases between the two ends. CDR1 is MDHEN, CDR2 SYDVKM, per germline. This CDR3 spans 12 amino acids. The CDR3 region has the DNA TGTGCCAGCAGACTAAGCAATCAGCCCCAGCATTTT. Encoded protein: CASRLSNQPQHF.